This TCR beta chain was observed in a study of T cells in Graves' hyperthyroidism and ophthalmopathy. Study-level information: Blood from the periphery was taken at initial diagnosis, before any treatment.

As concerns this clonotype: Its antigen remains unidentified.

Amplification yielded TCR beta CDR3 regions, with RNA transcripts as the source. A set of HTBI primers served as the primers for a first-round RT-PCR of the TCR CDR3. TCRdb re-analysed the multiplex PCR reads in MiXCR, keeping a single row per CDR3 protein. The sample lists hundreds of thousands of distinct CDR3 sequences; over 12% were seen once. Over 8 ml fresh peripheral blood yielded the PBMCs. V trimming: 2 bases; J trimming: 9 bases; junction bases outside the gene matches: 14. The CDR3 covers 17 residues. Germline V lookup: CDR1 MNHEY, CDR2 SMNVEV (reference sequence). Study-level findings and limits: Appearing also in blood were most of the thyroid clonotypes expanded above 0.001. Prediction of ophthalmopathy progression came a median roughly 6.7 months pre-onset.

The clonotype was recovered from a woman aged 60-75 years with Graves' ophthalmopathy. This rearrangement joins TRBV27 to TRBJ2-1; TRBD2 matches at 9 bases. The sample consisted of blood. The CDR3 region has the DNA TGTGCCAGCAGTTTAAACCCTCCGCCTAGCGGGATAGTTGAGCAGTTCTTC. It specifies CASSLNPPPSGIVEQFF.